Below, 15 T cell receptor beta chains from the same sample are listed, as sequenced in a study of blood T cell repertoires in COVID-19 (dated by TCRdb to between 2020 and 2021). The library was obtained by the immunoSEQ multiplex PCR assay. TCRdb retrieved this table from immuneACCESS and kept in-frame rearrangements only. Not all clones are present; in checked studies, unresolved V genes account for under half, and no reason is known for the remainder. The sample profile shows some 150,000 clones; about 85% of them were found once. Of the sample, more than 1% is held by the ten largest clones. Sequenced material: peripheral blood. These receptor sequences come from a man aged 40-55 years with acute or convalescent COVID-19.

This sequence joins TRBV28 and TRBJ2-5, with unresolved D. The V gene lost 5 bases and the J gene lost 5 bases, with 6 bases spanning the gap. This CDR3 has 11 amino acids. Germline V gene data show CDR1 as MDHEN and CDR2 as SYDVKM. The CDR3: CASSTGETQYF. CDR3 bases: TGTGCCAGCAGTACCGGGGAGACCCAGTACTTC.

V is TRBV19 and J is TRBJ1-1; D gene ambiguous. The CDR3 is made up of 14 amino acids. The germline V gene encodes CDR1 LNHDA and CDR2 SQIVND (reference sequence). Between the trimmed V and J ends, which lost 5 bases and 1 base, there was a span of 11 bases. The CDR3 DNA is TGTGCCAGTAGTCATCGGGAGGGGAACACTGAAGCTTTCTTT. Protein product: CASSHREGNTEAFF.

CDR3 nucleotide sequence: TGCGCCAGCAGTCGAATGTGGGACAGCCGAGACAATGAGCAGTTCTTC. This gives the protein CASSRMWDSRDNEQFF. The gene calls are TRBV5-1 and TRBJ2-1; 7 nucleotides line up with TRBD1. The CDR3 contains 16 residues. V gave up 5 bases and J gave up 5 bases; unmatched junction bases: 13. Germline V gene sequence: CDR1 SGHRS, CDR2 YFSETQ.

CDR3 sequence reads: CASSLGQGGTNSPLHF. The CDR3 nucleotides read TGTGCCAGCAGCCTGGGACAGGGTGGTACTAATTCACCCCTCCACTTT. The V call is TRBV3-1 (or the pseudogene TRBV3-2), the J call TRBJ1-6; 9 bases fit TRBD1. CDR3 length equals 16 residues. The germline V gene encodes CDR1 LGHDT and CDR2 YNNKEL (reference sequence). Germline trimming cut 4 bases from V and 6 bases from J; bases unmatched to any gene: 7.

V gene TRBV7-9 combines with J gene TRBJ2-3; possible D gene TRBD2, 6 bases. The CDR3 covers 16 residues. The germline V gene has CDR1 SEHNR and CDR2 FQNEAQ (reference sequence). Trimming removed 1 base from V and 0 bases from J, with 11 bases in between. CDR3 amino acids: CASSLGLGPSTDTQYF. CDR3 sequence (DNA): TGTGCCAGCAGCTTAGGACTAGGCCCCAGCACAGATACGCAGTATTTT.

The chain joins TRBV28 to TRBJ1-3, with TRBD1 as a possible D gene (6 bases). V shed 7 bases and J shed 0 bases, with 13 bases lying between them. The germline CDR1 and CDR2 sequences are MDHEN and SYDVKM. CDR3 length: 15 amino acids. Here the CDR3 DNA reads TGTGCCAGCACCCTGGACAGAAGCTCTGGAAACACCATATATTTT. Amino acid sequence: CASTLDRSSGNTIYF.

The chain joins TRBV7-9 to TRBJ1-5, with 10 bases identical to TRBD1. Germline V gives CDR1 SEHNR, CDR2 FQNEAQ (reference sequence). The V segment lost 5 bases and the J segment 3 bases; nucleotides outside the gene matches: 4. This CDR3 is 15 amino acids long. Here the CDR3 reads CASSPGTGANQPQHF. For the CDR3, the DNA is TGTGCCAGCAGCCCCGGGACAGGGGCCAATCAGCCCCAGCATTTT.

The V call is TRBV9, the J call TRBJ1-4; 9 nucleotides agree with TRBD1. Looked up from germline, CDR1 is SGDLS and CDR2 is YYNGEE. The CDR3 spans 14 residues. The V segment lost 4 bases and the J segment 8 bases; nucleotides outside the gene matches: 6. In DNA, the CDR3 is TGTGCCAGCAGCCTACAGGGGGCGGAAGAAAAACTGTTTTTT. Amino acids: CASSLQGAEEKLFF. The full variable domain, completed using reference TRBV9 and TRBJ1-4, is DSGVTQTPKHLITATGQRVTLRCSPRSGDLSVYWYQQSLDQGLQFLIQYYNGEERAKGNILERFSAQQFPDLHSELNLSSLELGDSALYFCASSLQGAEEKLFFGSGTQLSVL.

On this clone: Within the sample, other DNA sequences also encode this same CDR3. The genes are TRBV7-2 and TRBJ1-2; D is ambiguous. Germline CDR1 is SGHTA and CDR2 is FQGNSA. The CDR3 is made up of 11 amino acids. V was trimmed by 4 bases and J by 5 bases, leaving 5 bases between them. CDR3 in DNA: TGTGCCAGCAGCTCCAATTATGGCTACACCTTC. Its protein product is CASSSNYGYTF.

V and J are TRBV19 and TRBJ1-5, with 7 bases identical to TRBD1. The germline CDR1 and CDR2 sequences are LNHDA and SQIVND (reference sequence). With V trimmed by 4 bases and J by 2 bases, 5 bases remained unmatched. The CDR3 contains 15 residues. CDR3 coding DNA: TGTGCCAGTAGTACCGACAGGGCAGGCAATCAGCCCCAGCATTTT. Protein product: CASSTDRAGNQPQHF.

The CDR3 DNA is TGTGCCAGTAGTATAAAGGGACAGCCCTACGAGCAGTACTTC. Amino acid sequence: CASSIKGQPYEQYF. The chain recombines TRBV19 with TRBJ2-7; 7 nucleotides line up with TRBD1. The length of the CDR3 is 14 residues. Germline V gene data show CDR1 as LNHDA and CDR2 as SQIVND (reference sequence). J gave up 2 bases and V 2 bases, and 3 bases lay outside the gene matches.

The chain combines TRBV6-5 with TRBJ2-7; possible D gene TRBD1, 7 bases. Per the germline V gene, CDR1 is MNHEY and CDR2 is SVGAGI. Trimming cost V 7 bases and J 0 bases, with 16 bases left between them. This CDR3 is built from 15 residues. This CDR3 is CASIFRGESSYEQYF. CDR3 nucleotides: TGTGCCAGCATTTTCAGGGGGGAAAGCTCCTACGAGCAGTACTTC.

The chain couples TRBV10-1 to TRBJ2-2, with D hard to call. The CDR3 consists of 13 residues. V shed 6 bases and J shed 2 bases, with 7 bases lying between them. Germline V lookup: CDR1 WNHNN, CDR2 SYGVQD (reference sequence). CDR3 nucleotide sequence: TGCGCCAGCAGGACAAGTAACACCGGGGAGCTGTTTTTT. Translating gives CASRTSNTGELFF.

The count of this clone is one. One junction end does not reproduce the germline sequence, and a read error may be involved. The chain carries TRBV28 and TRBJ2-7; D may be TRBD1 (6 bases). CDR1 and CDR2 (germline): MDHEN, SYDVKM. The CDR3 is 15 amino acids. This CDR3 is CASSFGQGNLYQQYF. CDR3 nucleotide sequence: TGTGCCAGCAGTTTTGGGCAGGGGAACCTCTACCAGCAGTACTTC.

This clone was seen a handful of times. The chain carries TRBV28 and TRBJ1-1; D is undetermined. V lost 5 bases, J lost 3 bases, and 16 bases lay in between. Germline V gene lookup returns CDR1 MDHEN and CDR2 SYDVKM. This CDR3 contains 15 residues. Here the CDR3 DNA reads TGTGCCAGCAGTGCCCCTAGGCGAGTCGACACTGAAGCTTTCTTT. The encoded protein is CASSAPRRVDTEAFF.